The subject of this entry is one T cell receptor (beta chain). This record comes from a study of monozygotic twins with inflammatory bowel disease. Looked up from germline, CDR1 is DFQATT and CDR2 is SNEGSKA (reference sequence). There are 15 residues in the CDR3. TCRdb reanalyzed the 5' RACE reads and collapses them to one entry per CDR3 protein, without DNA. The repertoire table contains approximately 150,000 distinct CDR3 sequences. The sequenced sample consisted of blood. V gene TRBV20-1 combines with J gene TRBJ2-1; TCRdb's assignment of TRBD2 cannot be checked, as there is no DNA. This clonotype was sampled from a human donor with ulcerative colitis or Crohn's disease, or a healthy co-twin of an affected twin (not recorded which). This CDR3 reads CSATPRLAGSNEQFF.